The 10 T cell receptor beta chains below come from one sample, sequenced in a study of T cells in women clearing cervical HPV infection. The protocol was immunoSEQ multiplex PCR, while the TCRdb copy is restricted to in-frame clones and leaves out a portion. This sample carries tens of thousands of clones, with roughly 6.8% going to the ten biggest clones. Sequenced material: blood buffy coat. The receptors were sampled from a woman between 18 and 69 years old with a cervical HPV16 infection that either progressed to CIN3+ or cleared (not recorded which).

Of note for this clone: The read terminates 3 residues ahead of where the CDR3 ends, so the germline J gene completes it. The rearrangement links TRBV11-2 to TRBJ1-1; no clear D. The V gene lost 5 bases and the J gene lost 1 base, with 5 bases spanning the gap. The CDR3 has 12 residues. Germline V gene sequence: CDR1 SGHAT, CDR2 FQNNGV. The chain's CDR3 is CASSQENTEAFF. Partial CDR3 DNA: TGTGCCAGCAGCCAGGAGAACACTGAA. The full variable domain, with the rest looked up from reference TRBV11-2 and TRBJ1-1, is EAGVAQSPRYKIIEKRQSVAFWCNPISGHATLYWYQQILGQGPKLLIQFQNNGVVDDSQLPKDRFSAERLKGVDSTLKIQPAKLEDSAVYLCASSQENTEAFFGQGTRLTVV.

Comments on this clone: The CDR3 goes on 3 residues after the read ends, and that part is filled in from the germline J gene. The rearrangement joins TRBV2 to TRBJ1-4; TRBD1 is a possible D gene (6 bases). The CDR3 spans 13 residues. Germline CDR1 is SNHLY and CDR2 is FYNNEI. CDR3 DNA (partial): TGTGCCAGCGGGGCAGGGGCAGAGGCGCAA. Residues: CASGAGAEAQ. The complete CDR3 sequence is CASGAGAEAQLFF.

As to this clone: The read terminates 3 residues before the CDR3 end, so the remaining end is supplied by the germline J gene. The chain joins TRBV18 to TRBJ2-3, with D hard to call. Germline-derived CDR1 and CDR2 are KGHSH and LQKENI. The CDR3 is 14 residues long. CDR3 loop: CASSPPNMQETQYF. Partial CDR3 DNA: TGTGCCAGCTCACCACCGAACATGCAAGAGACG.

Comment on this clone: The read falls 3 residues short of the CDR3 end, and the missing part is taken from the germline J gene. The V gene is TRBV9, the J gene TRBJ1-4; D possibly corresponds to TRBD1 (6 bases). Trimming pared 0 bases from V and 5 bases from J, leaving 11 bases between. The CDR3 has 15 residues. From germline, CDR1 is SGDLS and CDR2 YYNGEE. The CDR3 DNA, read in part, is TGTGCCAGCAGCGTAGAGGGGGGGGCGAATGAAAAA. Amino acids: CASSVEGGANEK. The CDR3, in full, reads CASSVEGGANEKLFF.

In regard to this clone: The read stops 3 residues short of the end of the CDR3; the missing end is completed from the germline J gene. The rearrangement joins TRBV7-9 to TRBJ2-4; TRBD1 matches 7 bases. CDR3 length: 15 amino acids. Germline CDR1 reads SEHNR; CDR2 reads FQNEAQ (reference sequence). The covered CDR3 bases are TGTGCCAGCAGCCCCCCGGGGACAGAAATGTTAGTT. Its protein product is CASSPPGTEMLV. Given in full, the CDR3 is CASSPPGTEMLVQYF.

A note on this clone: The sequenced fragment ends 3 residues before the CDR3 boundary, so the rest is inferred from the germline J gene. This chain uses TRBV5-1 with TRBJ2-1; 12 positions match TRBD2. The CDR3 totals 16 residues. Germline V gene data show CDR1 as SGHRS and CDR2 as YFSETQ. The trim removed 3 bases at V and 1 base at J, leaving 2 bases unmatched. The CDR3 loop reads CASSSSGGESYNEQFF. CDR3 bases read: TGCGCCAGCAGCTCTAGCGGGGGGGAGTCCTACAATGAG.

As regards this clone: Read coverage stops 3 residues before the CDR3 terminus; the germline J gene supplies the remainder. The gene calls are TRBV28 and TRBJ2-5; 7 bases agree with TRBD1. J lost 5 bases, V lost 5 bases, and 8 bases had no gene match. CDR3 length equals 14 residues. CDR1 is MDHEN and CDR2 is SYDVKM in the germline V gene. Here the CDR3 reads CASSPSTGTETQYF. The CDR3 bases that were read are TGTGCCAGCAGTCCTTCGACAGGGACGGAGACC.

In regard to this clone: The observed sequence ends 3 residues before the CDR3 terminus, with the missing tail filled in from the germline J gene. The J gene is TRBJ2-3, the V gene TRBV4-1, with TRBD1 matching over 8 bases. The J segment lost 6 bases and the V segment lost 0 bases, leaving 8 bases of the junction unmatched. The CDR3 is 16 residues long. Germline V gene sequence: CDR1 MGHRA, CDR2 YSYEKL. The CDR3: CASSQDPGQVIDTQYF. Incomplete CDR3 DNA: TGCGCCAGCAGCCAAGATCCGGGACAGGTAATTGATACG.

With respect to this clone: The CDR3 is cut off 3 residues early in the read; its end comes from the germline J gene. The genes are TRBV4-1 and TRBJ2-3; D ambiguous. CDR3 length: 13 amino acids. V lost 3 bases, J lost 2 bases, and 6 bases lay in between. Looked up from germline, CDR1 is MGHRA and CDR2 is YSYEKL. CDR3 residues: CASSQAFTDTQYF. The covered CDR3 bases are TGCGCCAGCAGCCAGGCCTTCACAGATACG.

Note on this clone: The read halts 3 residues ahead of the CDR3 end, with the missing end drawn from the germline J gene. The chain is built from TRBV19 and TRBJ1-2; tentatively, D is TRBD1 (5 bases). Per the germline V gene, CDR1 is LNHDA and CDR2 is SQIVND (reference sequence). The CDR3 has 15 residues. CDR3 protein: CASSIRDSDSYDYTF. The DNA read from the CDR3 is TGTGCCAGTAGTATAAGGGACTCCGACTCCTACGAC.